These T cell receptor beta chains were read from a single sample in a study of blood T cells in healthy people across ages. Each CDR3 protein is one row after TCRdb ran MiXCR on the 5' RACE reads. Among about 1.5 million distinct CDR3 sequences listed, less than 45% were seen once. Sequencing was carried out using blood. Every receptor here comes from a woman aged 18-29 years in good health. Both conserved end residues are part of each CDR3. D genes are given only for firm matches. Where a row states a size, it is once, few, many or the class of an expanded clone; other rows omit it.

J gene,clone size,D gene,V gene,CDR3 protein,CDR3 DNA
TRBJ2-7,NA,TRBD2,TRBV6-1,CASSEQASGYNEQYF,TGTGCCAGCAGTGAACAGGCTAGCGGATACAATGAGCAGTACTTC
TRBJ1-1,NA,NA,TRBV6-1,CASSEAGATEAFF,TGTGCCAGCAGTGAAGCCGGGGCCACTGAAGCTTTCTTT
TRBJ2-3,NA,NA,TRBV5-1,CASSLAGVTSTDTQYF,TGCGCCAGCAGCTTGGCCGGGGTAACATCCACAGATACGCAGTATTTT
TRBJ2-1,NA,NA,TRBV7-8,CASTMSPSTGYNEQFF,TGTGCCAGCACGATGTCCCCCTCGACTGGCTACAATGAGCAGTTCTTC
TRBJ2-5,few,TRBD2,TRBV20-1,CSAYVGLAGSPETQYF,TGCAGTGCTTATGTGGGACTAGCGGGGTCCCCAGAGACCCAGTACTTC
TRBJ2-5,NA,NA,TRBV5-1,CASSMTLQGRETQYF,TGCGCCAGCAGCATGACCCTTCAGGGCAGGGAGACCCAGTACTTC
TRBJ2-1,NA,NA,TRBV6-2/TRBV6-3,CASSYYPSYNEQFF,TGTGCCAGCAGTTACTACCCCTCGTACAATGAGCAGTTCTTC
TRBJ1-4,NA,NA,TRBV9,CASSVTGGTNEKLFF,TGTGCCAGCAGCGTGACGGGGGGAACTAATGAAAAACTGTTTTTT
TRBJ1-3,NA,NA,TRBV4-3,CASSQGELSGNTIYF,TGCGCCAGCAGCCAAGGAGAGCTCTCTGGAAACACCATATATTTT
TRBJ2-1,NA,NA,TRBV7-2,CASSLGSASPAKQFF,TGTGCCAGCAGCTTAGGTTCAGCTAGCCCGGCGAAGCAGTTCTTC
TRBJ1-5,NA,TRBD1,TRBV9,CASSVDGTDSNQPQHF,TGTGCCAGCAGCGTTGATGGGACAGATAGCAATCAGCCCCAGCATTTT
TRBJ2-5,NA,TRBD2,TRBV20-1,CSGGTTQETQYF,TGCAGTGGCGGGACTACCCAAGAGACCCAGTACTTC
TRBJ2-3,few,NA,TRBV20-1,CSASLSSSSTDTQYF,TGCAGTGCTAGTTTATCCTCATCTAGCACAGATACGCAGTATTTT
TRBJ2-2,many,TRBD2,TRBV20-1,CSARDLAGDTGELFF,TGCAGTGCTAGAGATCTAGCGGGGGACACCGGGGAGCTGTTTTTT
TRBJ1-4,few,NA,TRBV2,CASSENRQRATNEKLFF,TGTGCCAGCAGTGAAAATAGACAGCGTGCAACTAATGAAAAACTGTTTTTT
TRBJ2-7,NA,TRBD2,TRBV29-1,CSVELGSGSPYEQYF,TGCAGCGTTGAACTAGGCAGCGGGAGCCCCTACGAGCAGTACTTC
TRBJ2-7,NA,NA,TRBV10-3,CATFEAFEQYF,TGTGCCACCTTCGAAGCCTTCGAGCAGTACTTC
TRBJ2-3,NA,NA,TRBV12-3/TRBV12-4,CASTPRGASADTQYF,TGTGCCAGCACCCCACGGGGGGCGAGCGCAGATACGCAGTATTTT
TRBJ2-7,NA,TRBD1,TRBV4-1,CASSQPLDRGGYEQYF,TGCGCCAGCAGCCAACCCCTTGACAGGGGTGGCTACGAGCAGTACTTC
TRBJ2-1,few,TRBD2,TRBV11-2,CASSAQLGLVLNEQFF,TGTGCCAGCAGCGCTCAGCTGGGACTAGTATTGAATGAGCAGTTCTTC
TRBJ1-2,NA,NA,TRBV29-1,CSAERQRNYGYTF,TGCAGCGCTGAGAGACAGAGGAACTATGGCTACACCTTC
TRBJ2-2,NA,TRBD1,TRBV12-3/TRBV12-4,CASSRQGVGELFF,TGTGCCAGCAGTAGACAGGGCGTCGGGGAGCTGTTTTTT
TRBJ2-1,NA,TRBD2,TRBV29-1,CSVTRLAGYNEQFF,TGCAGCGTCACCAGACTAGCGGGATACAATGAGCAGTTCTTC